Presented here are 17 T cell receptor beta chains from one specimen sequenced in a study of graft-versus-host responses after intestinal transplantation. Method: immunoSEQ multiplex PCR; TCRdb's copy keeps in-frame clones and lacks some. This sample has around 110,000 clones, with around 90% found just once. The antigens of these receptors remain unknown. The sequences come from unstimulated CD4+ T cells sorted from spleen or lymph node cells, collected before transplant. The receptor set was obtained from a human donor who was the organ donor for an intestinal transplant.

This sequence joins TRBV29-1 and TRBJ1-3; TRBD1 matches at 8 bases. Per the germline V gene, CDR1 is SQVTM and CDR2 is ANQGSEA. J gave up 4 bases and V 6 bases, and 2 bases lay outside the gene matches. This CDR3 contains 12 residues. The CDR3 bases are TGCAGCGTGACAGGGGACGGAAACACCATATATTTT. Translating gives CSVTGDGNTIYF.

The rearrangement uses TRBV6-1 and TRBJ2-1; D possibly corresponds to TRBD2 (5 bases). V was cut by 5 bases and J by 7 bases, with 18 bases left in between. Germline loops: CDR1 MNHNS, CDR2 SASEGT. The CDR3 spans 15 residues. The CDR3 protein is CASSPTGVGRNEQFF. The DNA for the CDR3 is TGTGCCAGCAGTCCTACCGGGGTCGGTAGGAATGAGCAGTTCTTC.

Here the CDR3 DNA reads TGCGCCAGCAGCTTCCGGGTGGGCGAGCAGTTCTTC. Translated, it gives CASSFRVGEQFF. This chain uses TRBV5-1 with TRBJ2-1; D is uncertain. The CDR3 sequence is 12 residues long. The V end lost 2 bases, the J end lost 10 bases, and 10 bases lay between the germline ends. The germline V gene encodes CDR1 SGHRS and CDR2 YFSETQ.

This chain joins TRBV2 and TRBJ1-6; 8 positions agree with TRBD1. This CDR3 is built from 13 residues. From germline, CDR1 is SNHLY and CDR2 FYNNEI. The J segment lost 9 bases and the V segment lost 4 bases, leaving 2 bases of the junction unmatched. Written as DNA, the CDR3 is TGTGCCAGCAGTGTAACAGGGGGTTCACCCCTCCACTTT. As protein: CASSVTGGSPLHF.

V is TRBV10-2 and J is TRBJ2-7; 8 positions agree with TRBD1. V was pared by 6 bases and J by 5 bases, with 12 bases of the junction left unmatched. This CDR3 comprises 15 residues. Germline assignment: CDR1 WSHSY and CDR2 SAAADI. CDR3 in amino acids: CASSPVGQGLHEQYF. The CDR3 nucleotides are TGCGCCAGCAGCCCAGTTGGACAGGGTCTCCACGAGCAGTACTTC.

The J gene is TRBJ1-5, the V gene TRBV7-9; D is unresolved. Trimming left V 5 bases short and J 2 bases short, with 13 bases between. The CDR3 is made up of 15 amino acids. The V gene's germline CDR1 is SEHNR and CDR2 FQNEAQ (reference sequence). The CDR3 DNA is TGTGCCAGCAGCGCCGGATACGGGGGCAATCAGCCCCAGCATTTT. Translation gives CASSAGYGGNQPQHF.

The rearrangement joins TRBV4-2 to TRBJ1-5, with D hard to call. This CDR3 comprises 15 residues. Trimming left V 1 base short and J 0 bases short, with 7 bases between. CDR1 is LGHNA and CDR2 is YNFKEQ in the germline V gene. The CDR3 sequence: CASSQGQYSNQPQHF. CDR3 in DNA: TGTGCCAGCAGCCAAGGACAATATAGCAATCAGCCCCAGCATTTT.

This clone was seen a single time. The V call is TRBV4-2, the J call TRBJ2-1; 11 nucleotides match TRBD2. V was clipped by 4 bases and J by 10 bases; unmatched bases: 15. From germline, CDR1 is LGHNA and CDR2 YNFKEQ. There are 17 residues in the CDR3. The CDR3 loop reads CASSLTTSGALGGEQFF. The CDR3 region has the DNA TGTGCCAGCAGCCTCACGACTAGCGGGGCCCTCGGGGGAGAGCAGTTCTTC.

A single count supports this clone. V usage is TRBV7-8 and J usage is TRBJ2-3, with TRBD1 matching 7 bases. Losses at the gene ends were 4 bases for V and 0 bases for J; bases not matched to a gene: 4. The CDR3 length is 15 residues. Germline V gene data show CDR1 as SGHVS and CDR2 as FQNEAQ. Here the CDR3 reads CASSYDRASTDTQYF. DNA for the CDR3: TGTGCCAGCAGCTACGACAGGGCTAGCACAGATACGCAGTATTTT.

V usage is TRBV5-5 and J usage is TRBJ2-3; TRBD1 matches at 7 bases. Germline V gives CDR1 SGHKS, CDR2 YYEKEE (reference sequence). After removal of 4 bases from V and 2 bases from J, the junction contained 13 bases not matched to a gene. The CDR3 has 17 residues. DNA for the CDR3: TGTGCCAGCAGCACCGGACCGGGACAGACAATCACAGATACGCAGTATTTT. Translated, it gives CASSTGPGQTITDTQYF. The whole variable domain, filled in from reference TRBV5-5 and TRBJ2-3, reads DAGVTQSPTHLIKTRGQQVTLRCSPISGHKSVSWYQQVLGQGPQFIFQYYEKEERGRGNFPDRFSARQFPNYSSELNVNALLLGDSALYLCASSTGPGQTITDTQYFGPGTRLTVL.

The gene calls are TRBV4-2 and TRBJ2-3; 11 bases align to TRBD2. The CDR3 extends over 15 amino acids. Germline V gives CDR1 LGHNA, CDR2 YNFKEQ. V gave up 4 bases and J gave up 6 bases; unmatched junction bases: 6. CDR3 sequence reads: CASSLGLAGSDTQYF. CDR3 nucleotides: TGTGCCAGCAGCCTAGGACTAGCGGGCTCGGATACGCAGTATTTT.

The V gene is TRBV18, the J gene TRBJ2-7; the D is unclear. Germline V CDR1 and CDR2: KGHSH, LQKENI. Trimming cost V 3 bases and J 5 bases, with 14 bases left between them. The CDR3 extends over 14 amino acids. The CDR3 loop is CASSPLQPANEQYF. The CDR3 DNA reads TGTGCCAGCTCACCTTTGCAGCCTGCCAACGAGCAGTACTTC.

The V call is TRBV7-9, the J call TRBJ2-3, with D possibly being TRBD1 or TRBD2 (5 bases each). Germline-derived CDR1 and CDR2 are SEHNR and FQNEAQ (reference sequence). The CDR3 contains 14 residues. Trimming stripped 3 bases from V and 2 bases from J, with 9 bases between. CDR3 sequence: CASSLYGTTDTQYF. DNA for the CDR3: TGTGCCAGCAGCTTGTACGGGACCACAGATACGCAGTATTTT.

The chain recombines TRBV7-3 with TRBJ1-1; D not certain. Germline V gene lookup returns CDR1 SGHTA and CDR2 FQGTGA. This CDR3 contains 15 residues. The V gene lost 0 bases and the J gene lost 1 base, with 9 bases spanning the gap. The chain's CDR3 is CASSLTGTSNTEAFF. In nucleotides, the CDR3 is TGTGCCAGCAGCTTAACAGGCACCTCGAACACTGAAGCTTTCTTT.

J is TRBJ1-2 and V is TRBV19; TRBD1 aligns across 8 bases. The CDR3 consists of 16 residues. CDR1 is LNHDA and CDR2 is SQIVND in the germline V gene (reference sequence). V was pared by 2 bases and J by 6 bases, with 11 bases of the junction left unmatched. The CDR3 loop reads CASSIPTNRGTNGYTF. For the CDR3, the DNA is TGTGCCAGTAGTATACCCACCAACAGGGGGACTAATGGCTACACCTTC. The whole variable domain, remainder taken from reference TRBV19 and TRBJ1-2, is DGGITQSPKYLFRKEGQNVTLSCEQNLNHDAMYWYRQDPGQGLRLIYYSQIVNDFQKGDIAEGYSVSREKKESFPLTVTSAQKNPTAFYLCASSIPTNRGTNGYTFGSGTRLTVV.

The V call is TRBV6-1, the J call TRBJ2-3; TRBD1 might be the D (5 bases). This CDR3 is built from 14 residues. V shed 4 bases and J shed 3 bases, with 11 bases lying between them. Germline lookup yields CDR1 MNHNS and CDR2 SASEGT. CDR3: CASSAETVTDTQYF. CDR3 nucleotide sequence: TGTGCCAGCAGTGCAGAGACAGTAACAGATACGCAGTATTTT.

The rearrangement joins TRBV7-2 to TRBJ2-7; D remains ambiguous. The germline gives CDR1 SGHTA, CDR2 FQGNSA. This CDR3 has 14 amino acids. Trimming stripped 1 base from V and 0 bases from J, with 7 bases between. The chain's CDR3 is CASSLGRSSYEQYF. The CDR3 DNA is TGTGCCAGCAGCTTAGGTAGGAGCTCCTACGAGCAGTACTTC.